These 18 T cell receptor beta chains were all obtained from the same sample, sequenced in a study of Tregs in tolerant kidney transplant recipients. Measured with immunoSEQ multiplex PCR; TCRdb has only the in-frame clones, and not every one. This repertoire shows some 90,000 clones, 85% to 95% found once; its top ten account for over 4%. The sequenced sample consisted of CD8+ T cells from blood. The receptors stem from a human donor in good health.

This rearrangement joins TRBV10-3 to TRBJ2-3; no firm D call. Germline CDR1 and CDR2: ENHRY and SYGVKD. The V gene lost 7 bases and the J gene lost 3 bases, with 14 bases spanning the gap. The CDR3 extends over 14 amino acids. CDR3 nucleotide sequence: TGTGCCATCAACACGGACGAGCCTACAGATACGCAGTATTTT. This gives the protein CAINTDEPTDTQYF.

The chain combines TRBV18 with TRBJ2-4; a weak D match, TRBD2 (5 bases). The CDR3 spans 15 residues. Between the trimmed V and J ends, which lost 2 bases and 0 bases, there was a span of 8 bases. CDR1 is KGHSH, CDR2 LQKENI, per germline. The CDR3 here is CASSPELGAKNIQYF. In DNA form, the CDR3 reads TGTGCCAGCTCACCAGAACTAGGAGCCAAAAACATTCAGTACTTC.

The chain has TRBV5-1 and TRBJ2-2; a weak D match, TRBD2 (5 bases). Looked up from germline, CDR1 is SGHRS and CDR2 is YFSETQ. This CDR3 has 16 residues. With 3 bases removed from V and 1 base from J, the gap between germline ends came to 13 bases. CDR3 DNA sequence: TGCGCCAGCAGCTACTGGACTGTGGAGAACACCGGGGAGCTGTTTTTT. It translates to CASSYWTVENTGELFF.

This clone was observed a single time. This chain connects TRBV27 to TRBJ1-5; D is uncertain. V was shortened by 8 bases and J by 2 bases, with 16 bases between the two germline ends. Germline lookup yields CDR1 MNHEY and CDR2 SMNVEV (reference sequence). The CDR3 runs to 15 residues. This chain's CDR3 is CASAVGLLGNQPQHF. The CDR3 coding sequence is TGTGCCAGCGCCGTCGGACTCCTGGGCAATCAGCCCCAGCATTTT.

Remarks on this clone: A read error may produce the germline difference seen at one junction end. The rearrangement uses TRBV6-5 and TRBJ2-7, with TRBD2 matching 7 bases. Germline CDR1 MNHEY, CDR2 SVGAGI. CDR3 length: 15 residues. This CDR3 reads CASSPAGLSSYGQYF. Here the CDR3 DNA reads TGTGCCAGCAGTCCAGCGGGACTGAGCTCCTACGGGCAGTACTTC.

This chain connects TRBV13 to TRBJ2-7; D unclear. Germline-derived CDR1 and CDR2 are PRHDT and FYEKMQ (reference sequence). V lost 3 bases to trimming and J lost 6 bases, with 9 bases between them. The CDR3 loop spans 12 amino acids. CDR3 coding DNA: TGTGCCAGCAGCTTGGAGTGGGGCGAGCAGTACTTC. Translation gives CASSLEWGEQYF.

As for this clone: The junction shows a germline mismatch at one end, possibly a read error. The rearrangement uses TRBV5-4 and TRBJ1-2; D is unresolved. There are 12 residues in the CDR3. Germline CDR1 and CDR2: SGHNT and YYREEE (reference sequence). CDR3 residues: CASSTGEVPSAF. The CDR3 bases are TGTGCCAGCAGCACGGGTGAGGTCCCTAGCGCCTTC.

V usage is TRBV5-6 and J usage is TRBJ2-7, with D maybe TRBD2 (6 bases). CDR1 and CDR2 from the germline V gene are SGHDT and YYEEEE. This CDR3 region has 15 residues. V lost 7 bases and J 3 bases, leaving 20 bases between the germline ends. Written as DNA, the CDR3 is TGTGCCAGCGCTCCTTGGCGGGGAGTCGTCTACGAGCAGTACTTC. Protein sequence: CASAPWRGVVYEQYF.

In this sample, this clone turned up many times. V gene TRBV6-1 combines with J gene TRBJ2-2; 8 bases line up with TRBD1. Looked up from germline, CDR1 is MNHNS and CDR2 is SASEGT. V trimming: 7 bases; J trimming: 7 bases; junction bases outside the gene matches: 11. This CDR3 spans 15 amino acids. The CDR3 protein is CASKPGTGENGELFF. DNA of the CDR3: TGTGCCAGCAAGCCTGGGACAGGCGAAAACGGGGAGCTGTTTTTT.

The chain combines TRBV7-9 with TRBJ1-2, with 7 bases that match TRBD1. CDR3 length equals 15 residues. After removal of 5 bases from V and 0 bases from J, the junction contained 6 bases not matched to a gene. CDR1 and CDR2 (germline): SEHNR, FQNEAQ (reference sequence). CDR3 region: CASSPSQGTNYGYTF. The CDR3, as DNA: TGTGCCAGCAGCCCGTCACAGGGGACTAACTATGGCTACACCTTC. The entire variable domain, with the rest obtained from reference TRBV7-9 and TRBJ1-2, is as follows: DTGVSQNPRHKITKRGQNVTFRCDPISEHNRLYWYRQTLGQGPEFLTYFQNEAQLEKSRLLSDRFSAERPKGSFSTLEIQRTEQGDSAMYLCASSPSQGTNYGYTFGSGTRLTVV.

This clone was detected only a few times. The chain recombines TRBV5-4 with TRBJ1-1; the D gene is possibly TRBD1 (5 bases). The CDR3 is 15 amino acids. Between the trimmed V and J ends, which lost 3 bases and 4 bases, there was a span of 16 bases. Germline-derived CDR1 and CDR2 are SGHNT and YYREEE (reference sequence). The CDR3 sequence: CASSSPGRSSTEAFF. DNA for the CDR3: TGTGCCAGCAGCTCGCCGGGACGGTCTTCCACTGAAGCTTTCTTT.

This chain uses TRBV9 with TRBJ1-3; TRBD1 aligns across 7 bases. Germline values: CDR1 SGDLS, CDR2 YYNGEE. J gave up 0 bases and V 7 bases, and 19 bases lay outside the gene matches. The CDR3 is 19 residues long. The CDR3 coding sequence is TGTGCCAGCTCCCCCCCCTGGGGAGGGACAGCCAGCTCTGGAAACACCATATATTTT. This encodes CASSPPWGGTASSGNTIYF.

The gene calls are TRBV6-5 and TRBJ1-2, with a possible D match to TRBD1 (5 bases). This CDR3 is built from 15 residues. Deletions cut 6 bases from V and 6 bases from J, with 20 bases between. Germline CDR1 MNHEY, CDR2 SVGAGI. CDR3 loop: CASSPLRGVGDGYTF. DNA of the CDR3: TGTGCCAGCAGCCCTCTAAGGGGAGTGGGGGATGGCTACACCTTC.

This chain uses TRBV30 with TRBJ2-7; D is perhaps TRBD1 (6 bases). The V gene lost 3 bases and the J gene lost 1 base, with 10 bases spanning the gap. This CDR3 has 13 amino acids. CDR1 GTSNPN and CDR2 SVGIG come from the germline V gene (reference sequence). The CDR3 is CAWRSTGSYEQYF. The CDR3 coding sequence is TGTGCCTGGAGGTCCACAGGGTCCTACGAGCAGTACTTC.

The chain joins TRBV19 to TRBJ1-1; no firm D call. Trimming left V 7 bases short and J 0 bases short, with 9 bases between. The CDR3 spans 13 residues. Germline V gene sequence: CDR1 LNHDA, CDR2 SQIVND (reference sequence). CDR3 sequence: CASTPLMNTEAFF. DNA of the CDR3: TGTGCCAGTACACCGCTAATGAACACTGAAGCTTTCTTT. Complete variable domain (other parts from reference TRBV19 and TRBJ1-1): DGGITQSPKYLFRKEGQNVTLSCEQNLNHDAMYWYRQDPGQGLRLIYYSQIVNDFQKGDIAEGYSVSREKKESFPLTVTSAQKNPTAFYLCASTPLMNTEAFFGQGTRLTVV.

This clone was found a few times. The CDR3 DNA reads as TGCGCCAGCAGTGAAGGGGAGGGAGGAACTGAAGCTTTCTTT. Its protein is CASSEGEGGTEAFF. The chain combines TRBV10-1 with TRBJ1-1; weak D call: TRBD1 (5 bases). Trimming took 3 bases from V and 5 from J, leaving 13 bases between them. This CDR3 has 14 residues. CDR1 and CDR2 from the germline V gene are WNHNN and SYGVQD (reference sequence).

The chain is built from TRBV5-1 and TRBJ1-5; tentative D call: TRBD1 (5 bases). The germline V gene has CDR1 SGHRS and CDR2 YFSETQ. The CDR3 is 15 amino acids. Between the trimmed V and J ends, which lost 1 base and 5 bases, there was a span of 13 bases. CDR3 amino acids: CASSLQGFGHQPQHF. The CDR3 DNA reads TGCGCCAGCAGCTTGCAGGGATTTGGGCATCAGCCCCAGCATTTT.

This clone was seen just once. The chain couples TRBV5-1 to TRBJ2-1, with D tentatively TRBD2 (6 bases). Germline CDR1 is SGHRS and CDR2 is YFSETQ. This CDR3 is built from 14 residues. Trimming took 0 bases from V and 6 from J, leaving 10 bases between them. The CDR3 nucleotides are TGCGCCAGCAGCTTGGCCCGTAGCGGCAATGAGCAGTTCTTC. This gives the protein CASSLARSGNEQFF.